This T cell receptor beta chain was found in a study of blood T cells in healthy people across ages. A J-beta primer mix and a sample-barcoded 5' primer were used in a second PCR of roughly 6 to 11 cycles. TCRdb re-called the 5' RACE reads through MiXCR, storing one row per CDR3 protein. The sample yields around 1,000,000 distinct CDR3 sequences, around two fifths seen once. Germline V lookup: CDR1 DFQATT, CDR2 SNEGSKA (reference sequence). Trimming pared 6 bases from V and 4 bases from J, leaving 7 bases between. The CDR3 covers 11 residues. There are a few counts of this clonotype. The people who gave samples were healthy Caucasians from Russia, aged roughly 6 to 100. Isolation recovered at least 6 million PBMCs from every sample.

Sequenced input: blood. The clonotype originates from a young man in good health. V and J are TRBV20-1 and TRBJ2-1; perhaps TRBD1 as D (5 bases). The CDR3, as DNA: TGCAGTGCGACAGAATACAATGAGCAGTTCTTC. It encodes CSATEYNEQFF.